These 20 T cell receptor beta chains were sequenced from one sample in a study of shared clonotypes between healthy human individuals. Sequenced by immunoSEQ multiplex PCR; TCRdb stores in-frame clones only, minus some. The sample contains approximately 2.4 million clones, 95% of which appear only once. What was sequenced was naive CD4+ T cells sorted from blood. Documented subset: CD45RA+ positively selected. The origin of the receptors is a man younger than 35 in good health.

This clone was seen a single time. The CDR3 DNA follows: TGTGCCACCAGCAGAGTTCGGGAGACCCAGTACTTC. Amino acid sequence: CATSRVRETQYF. The chain carries TRBV15 and TRBJ2-5; D gene unclear. The CDR3 is 12 residues long. The V end lost 1 base, the J end lost 5 bases, and 5 bases lay between the germline ends. In germline, CDR1 is LNHNV, CDR2 YYDKDF (reference sequence).

The CDR3 sequence: CASSLGETYGYTF. CDR3 in DNA: TGTGCCAGCAGTTTGGGGGAGACCTATGGCTACACCTTC. The chain is built from TRBV6-6 and TRBJ1-2, with a weak D call TRBD1 (5 bases). The length of the CDR3 is 13 residues. Germline CDR1 reads MNHNY; CDR2 reads SVGAGI (reference sequence). V was cut by 4 bases and J by 4 bases, with 10 bases left in between.

The chain carries TRBV6-6 and TRBJ1-5, with D uncertain. From germline, CDR1 is MNHNY and CDR2 SVGAGI (reference sequence). The V and J ends lost 6 bases and 3 bases respectively, with 12 bases between them. The CDR3 runs 14 residues. CDR3 region: CASRMDGNNQPQHF. CDR3 coding DNA: TGTGCCAGCAGGATGGACGGGAACAATCAGCCCCAGCATTTT.

The chain employs TRBV9 and TRBJ2-2; D call uncertain. This CDR3 has 14 amino acids. In germline, CDR1 is SGDLS, CDR2 YYNGEE. Deletions cut 3 bases from V and 2 bases from J, with 8 bases between. CDR3 in amino acids: CASSGDPNTGELFF. The CDR3 DNA sequence: TGTGCCAGCAGCGGTGACCCCAACACCGGGGAGCTGTTTTTT.

The chain carries TRBV9 and TRBJ1-6; D gene unclear. The CDR3 extends over 15 amino acids. Trimming left V 0 bases short and J 8 bases short, with 12 bases between. Germline V gives CDR1 SGDLS, CDR2 YYNGEE. CDR3 in DNA: TGTGCCAGCAGCGTAGATCCTTATGGGGATTCACCCCTCCACTTT. Translation gives CASSVDPYGDSPLHF.

The chain has TRBV6-5 and TRBJ1-5, with D maybe TRBD1 (5 bases). CDR1 MNHEY and CDR2 SVGAGI come from the germline V gene. Trimming removed 6 bases from V and 0 bases from J, with 12 bases in between. The CDR3 runs 15 residues. The CDR3 DNA reads as TGTGCCAGCAGACCGGGACGGCCTAGCAATCAGCCCCAGCATTTT. Encoded protein: CASRPGRPSNQPQHF.

CDR3 sequence (DNA): TGTGCCTGGAGTGCCCCAGGAGGGGGGCCCTACGAGCAGTACTTC. It specifies CAWSAPGGGPYEQYF. The gene calls are TRBV30 and TRBJ2-7; TRBD1 or TRBD2 may be the D gene (6 bases each). The CDR3 contains 15 residues. Germline V gene sequence: CDR1 GTSNPN, CDR2 SVGIG (reference sequence). V lost 1 base, J lost 2 bases, and 15 bases lay in between.

The chain combines TRBV7-9 with TRBJ1-2; D is unclear. Deletions cut 7 bases from V and 4 bases from J, with 16 bases between. This CDR3 has 14 amino acids. Germline lookup yields CDR1 SEHNR and CDR2 FQNEAQ (reference sequence). The CDR3 loop reads CASTFKVEGYGYTF. Here the CDR3 DNA reads TGTGCCAGCACCTTCAAGGTAGAAGGCTATGGCTACACCTTC.

The chain links TRBV27 to TRBJ2-6, with D tentatively TRBD1 or TRBD2 (6 bases each). The V and J ends lost 5 bases and 6 bases respectively, with 20 bases between them. CDR3 length: 17 amino acids. Germline lookup yields CDR1 MNHEY and CDR2 SMNVEV (reference sequence). CDR3 in amino acids: CASSGGQGRGEANVLTF. In DNA form, the CDR3 reads TGTGCCAGCAGTGGAGGGCAGGGGAGAGGGGAGGCCAACGTCCTGACTTTC.

The chain uses TRBV15 and TRBJ1-5; D call uncertain. V was shortened by 2 bases and J by 4 bases, with 12 bases between the two germline ends. The CDR3 totals 15 residues. Per germline, CDR1 LNHNV and CDR2 YYDKDF (reference sequence). CDR3 region: CATSRIRTGNQPQHF. The CDR3, as DNA: TGTGCCACCAGCAGAATTAGGACTGGAAATCAGCCCCAGCATTTT.

The chain carries TRBV2 and TRBJ1-5; D unresolved. Germline CDR1 and CDR2: SNHLY and FYNNEI. The V and J ends lost 5 bases and 0 bases respectively, with 8 bases between them. The CDR3 totals 14 residues. CDR3 nucleotides: TGTGCCAGCAGTCAGACGTATAGCAATCAGCCCCAGCATTTT. Translated: CASSQTYSNQPQHF.

The chain joins TRBV4-3 to TRBJ2-7; 8 bases align to TRBD1. Looked up from germline, CDR1 is LGHNA and CDR2 is YSLEER. The CDR3 contains 15 residues. The V gene end was trimmed by 1 base and the J gene end by 2 bases; junction bases not matched to a gene: 4. The CDR3 DNA is TGCGCCAGCAGCCAAGGTGGCAGGGGGCCCTACGAGCAGTACTTC. Amino acids: CASSQGGRGPYEQYF.

The chain employs TRBV4-3 and TRBJ1-4; D is possibly TRBD1 (5 bases). This CDR3 is 15 amino acids long. CDR1 is LGHNA and CDR2 is YSLEER in the germline V gene. The V gene lost 0 bases and the J gene lost 5 bases, with 10 bases spanning the gap. The CDR3, as DNA: TGCGCCAGCAGCCAAGATCAGGGCCTGAATGAAAAACTGTTTTTT. It codes for CASSQDQGLNEKLFF.

This chain uses TRBV6-1 with TRBJ2-5; TRBD1 is a possible D gene (5 bases). V was clipped by 8 bases and J by 0 bases, with 10 bases between them. The CDR3 spans 13 residues. Germline V lookup: CDR1 MNHNS, CDR2 SASEGT. The CDR3 DNA is TGTGCCAGCGACACAGGAGACCAAGAGACCCAGTACTTC. This codes for CASDTGDQETQYF.

This clone was detected only once. The chain employs TRBV30 and TRBJ2-7; perhaps D is TRBD1 or TRBD2 (5 bases each). The V end lost 3 bases, the J end lost 4 bases, and 16 bases lay between the germline ends. There are 14 residues in the CDR3. Per the germline V gene, CDR1 is GTSNPN and CDR2 is SVGIG (reference sequence). CDR3 region: CAWREGSKRYEQYF. DNA for the CDR3: TGTGCCTGGAGAGAGGGGTCTAAGAGGTACGAGCAGTACTTC.

J is TRBJ2-1 and V is TRBV5-1; perhaps TRBD1 as D (6 bases). Trimming cost V 4 bases and J 8 bases, with 28 bases left between them. This CDR3 contains 18 residues. Germline CDR1 is SGHRS and CDR2 is YFSETQ. As DNA, the CDR3 is TGCGCCAGCAGCGCTATAGAACAGGGATGGATAAACTATGATGAGCAGTTCTTC. It encodes CASSAIEQGWINYDEQFF.

A single count supports this clone. J is TRBJ2-2 and V is TRBV28; perhaps TRBD1 as D (6 bases). CDR1 MDHEN and CDR2 SYDVKM come from the germline V gene. The CDR3 covers 14 residues. V was clipped by 5 bases and J by 6 bases, with 13 bases between them. DNA of the CDR3: TGTGCCAGCAGTCTATCTAACAGGGCCGGGGAGCTGTTTTTT. This gives the protein CASSLSNRAGELFF.

A word on this clone: An end of the junction differs from the germline gene, which may be a read error. The V gene is TRBV7-7, the J gene TRBJ2-3; TRBD2 agrees at 7 bases. There are 15 residues in the CDR3. Per germline, CDR1 SSHAT and CDR2 FNYEAQ (reference sequence). CDR3 protein: CASSMGLSSTDTQYF. CDR3 DNA sequence: TGTGCTAGCAGTATGGGACTATCTAGCACAGATACGCAGTATTTT.

Comments on this clone: Other DNA sequences in the same sample also yield this CDR3. Here the CDR3 reads CASSYSRSYEQYF. The CDR3 coding sequence is TGTGCCAGCAGTTACTCGAGATCCTACGAGCAGTACTTC. J is TRBJ2-7 and V is TRBV6-6; D not resolved. Germline CDR1 reads MNHNY; CDR2 reads SVGAGI (reference sequence). The CDR3 totals 13 residues. V was cut by 0 bases and J by 1 base, with 4 bases left in between.

The rearrangement links TRBV10-1 to TRBJ2-7, with D perhaps TRBD2 (6 bases). This CDR3 region has 18 residues. The ends were cut back, 1 base at V and 0 bases at J, with 19 bases in the middle. Germline CDR1 reads WNHNN; CDR2 reads SYGVQD (reference sequence). The CDR3 loop is CASSEWRVTAPLSYEQYF. The CDR3 DNA reads TGCGCCAGCAGTGAGTGGAGGGTGACAGCTCCCCTCTCCTACGAGCAGTACTTC.